The subject of this entry is one T cell receptor beta chain. This entry comes from a study of blood T cell repertoires in COVID-19. Turning to the study itself: Samples representing acute and convalescent COVID-19 were sourced from the United States, Italy and Spain. PBMCs, B-cell-depleted T cells, or T cells were the source of the cDNA or gDNA that made up the material.

CDR1 is KGHSH, CDR2 LQKENI, per germline. The CDR3 length is 15 residues. V lost 6 bases and J 0 bases, leaving 14 bases between the germline ends. Authors' analysis steps: Reference gene primer amplification in the assay estimated nucleated cell counts. Clones were read by immunoSEQ multiplex PCR, and TCRdb kept only the in-frame ones, dropping some. V and J calls and clone size are as listed in that table; D and trimming were resolved from the DNA. The sample consists of over 130,000 clones, over 60% of them appearing once. The sequence derives from a woman at least 80 years old with active or convalescent COVID-19. V usage is TRBV18 and J usage is TRBJ2-5; D is ambiguous. What was sequenced was peripheral blood. Here the CDR3 reads CASSLTQFDQETQYF. The DNA for the CDR3 is TGTGCCAGCTCGCTTACTCAATTTGACCAAGAGACCCAGTACTTC.